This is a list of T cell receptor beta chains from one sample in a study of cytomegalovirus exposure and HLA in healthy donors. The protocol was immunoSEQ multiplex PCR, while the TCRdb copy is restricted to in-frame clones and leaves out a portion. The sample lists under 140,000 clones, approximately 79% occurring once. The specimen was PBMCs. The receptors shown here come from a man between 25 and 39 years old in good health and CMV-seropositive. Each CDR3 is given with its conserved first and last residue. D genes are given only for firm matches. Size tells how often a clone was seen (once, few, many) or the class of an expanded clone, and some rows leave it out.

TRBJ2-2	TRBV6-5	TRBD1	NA	CASSDRGNTGELFF	TGTGCCAGCAGTGACAGGGGGAACACCGGGGAGCTGTTTTTT
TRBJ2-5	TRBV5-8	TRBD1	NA	CASSQGTGPEETQYF	TGTGCCAGCAGCCAGGGGACAGGGCCGGAAGAGACCCAGTACTTC
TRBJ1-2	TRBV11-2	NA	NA	CASSVNRLGYTF	TGTGCCAGCAGCGTAAACAGGCTCGGCTACACCTTC
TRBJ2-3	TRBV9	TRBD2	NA	CASSATSASGDTDTQYF	TGTGCCAGCAGCGCCACGTCAGCTAGCGGGGATACAGATACGCAGTATTTT
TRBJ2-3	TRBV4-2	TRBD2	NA	CASSRSLGRRGGLDTQYF	TGTGCCAGCAGCCGATCATTGGGTCGGCGGGGGGGCTTAGATACGCAGTATTTT
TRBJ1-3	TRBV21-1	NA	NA	CASSNLREKGNTIYF	TGTGCCAGCAGCAACCTCCGAGAGAAAGGAAACACCATATATTTT
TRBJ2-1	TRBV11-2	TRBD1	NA	CASTKGAGTGVNEQFF	TGTGCCAGCACCAAGGGGGCCGGGACAGGGGTAAATGAGCAGTTCTTC
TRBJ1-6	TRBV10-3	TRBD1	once	CAISRGGDRNSPLHF	TGTGCCATCAGTCGAGGAGGGGACAGGAATTCACCCCTCCACTTT
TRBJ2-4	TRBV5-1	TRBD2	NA	CASSLEIAGSMDIQYF	TGCGCCAGCAGCTTGGAGATAGCGGGGAGTATGGACATTCAGTACTTC
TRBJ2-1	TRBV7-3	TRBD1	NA	CASSDGQGRNEQFF	TGTGCCAGCAGTGATGGACAGGGCCGCAATGAGCAGTTCTTC
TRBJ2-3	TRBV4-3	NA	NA	CASSQDQGPGLTDTQYF	TGCGCCAGCAGCCAAGATCAGGGCCCGGGCCTCACAGATACGCAGTATTTT
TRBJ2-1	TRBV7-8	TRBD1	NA	CASSLTGDRGGNEQFF	TGTGCCAGCAGCTTAACCGGGGACAGGGGGGGGAATGAGCAGTTCTTC
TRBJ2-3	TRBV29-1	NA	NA	CSVGGKTGADTQYF	TGCAGCGTTGGTGGCAAAACGGGGGCAGATACGCAGTATTTT
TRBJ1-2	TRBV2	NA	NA	CASTYLRGGGYGYTF	TGTGCCAGCACCTATCTGCGGGGCGGGGGCTATGGCTACACCTTC
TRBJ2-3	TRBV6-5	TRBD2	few	CASSQLAGVTDTQYF	TGTGCCAGCAGCCAACTAGCGGGGGTCACAGATACGCAGTATTTT
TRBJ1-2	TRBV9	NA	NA	CASSLKDKGPYGYTF	TGTGCCAGCAGCCTAAAGGACAAGGGCCCCTATGGCTACACCTTC
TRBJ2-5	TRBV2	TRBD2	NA	CASSGLGLAQETQYF	TGTGCCAGCAGTGGGTTGGGACTAGCCCAAGAGACCCAGTACTTC
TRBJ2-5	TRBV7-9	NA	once	CASSLGLSGGGWGETQYF	TGTGCCAGCAGCTTAGGTCTATCCGGCGGGGGCTGGGGGGAGACCCAGTACTTC
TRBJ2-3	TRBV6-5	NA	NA	CASSSPGLGGTDTQYF	TGTGCCAGCAGTTCCCCAGGGCTGGGTGGCACAGATACGCAGTATTTT
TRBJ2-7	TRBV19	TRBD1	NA	CATGQGHEQYF	TGTGCCACTGGACAGGGCCACGAGCAGTACTTC
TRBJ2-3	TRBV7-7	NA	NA	CASSSTRTDTQYF	TGTGCCAGCAGCTCTACCCGGACAGATACGCAGTATTTT
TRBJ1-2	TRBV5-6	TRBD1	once	CASSSGTGFSYGYTF	TGTGCCAGCAGTTCCGGGACAGGGTTTAGCTATGGCTACACCTTC
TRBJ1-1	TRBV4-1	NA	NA	CASSQVATRATEAFF	TGCGCCAGCAGCCAAGTTGCGACCAGGGCCACTGAAGCTTTCTTT
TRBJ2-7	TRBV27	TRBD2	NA	CASSLSSGGYEQYF	TGTGCCAGCAGTTTGTCTAGCGGGGGCTACGAGCAGTACTTC
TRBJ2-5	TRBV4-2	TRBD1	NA	CASSRDRQETQYF	TGTGCCAGCAGCCGGGACAGACAAGAGACCCAGTACTTC
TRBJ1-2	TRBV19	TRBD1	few	CASSSGQGRGYTF	TGTGCCAGTAGCTCGGGACAGGGGCGCGGCTACACCTTC
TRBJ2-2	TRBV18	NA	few	CASSPQEAGIIGTNGELFF	TGTGCCAGCTCACCACAGGAGGCGGGGATTATCGGAACGAACGGGGAGCTGTTTTTT
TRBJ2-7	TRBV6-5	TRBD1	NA	CASSYLGQGPYEQYF	TGTGCCAGCAGTTACTTAGGACAGGGGCCCTACGAGCAGTACTTC
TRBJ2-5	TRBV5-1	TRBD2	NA	CASSLVSGGEETQYF	TGCGCCAGCAGCTTGGTTAGCGGGGGGGAGGAGACCCAGTACTTC
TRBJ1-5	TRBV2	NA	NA	CASRELSEGQPQHF	TGTGCCAGCAGGGAGCTTAGCGAGGGTCAGCCCCAGCATTTT
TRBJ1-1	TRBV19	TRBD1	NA	CASSIGRDSEAFF	TGTGCCAGTAGTATAGGTCGGGACAGTGAAGCTTTCTTT
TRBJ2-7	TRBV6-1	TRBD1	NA	CASSATGGTQYYEQYF	TGTGCCAGCAGTGCTACAGGGGGGACACAGTACTACGAGCAGTACTTC
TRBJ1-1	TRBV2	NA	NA	CASSEAVSRNTEAFF	TGTGCCAGCAGTGAAGCGGTAAGCCGAAACACTGAAGCTTTCTTT
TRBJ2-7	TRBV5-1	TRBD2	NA	CASSFLPSGGYYEQYF	TGCGCCAGCAGCTTTCTCCCTAGCGGGGGCTACTACGAGCAGTACTTC
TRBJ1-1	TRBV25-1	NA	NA	CASMLDSYTEAFF	TGTGCCAGCATGCTGGACAGCTACACTGAAGCTTTCTTT
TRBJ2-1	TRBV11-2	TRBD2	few	CASSLVLAGGGEQFF	TGTGCCAGCAGCTTAGTGCTAGCGGGGGGGGGTGAGCAGTTCTTC
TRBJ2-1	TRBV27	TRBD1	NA	CASSFDRGHNEQFF	TGTGCCAGCAGTTTCGACAGGGGTCACAATGAGCAGTTCTTC
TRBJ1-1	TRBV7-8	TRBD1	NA	CASSFYAGTGEPRDPYSTEAFF	TGTGCCAGCAGCTTCTACGCTGGGACAGGCGAGCCCCGGGATCCCTATAGCACTGAAGCTTTCTTT
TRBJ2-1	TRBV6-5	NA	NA	CASSRAGVNEQFF	TGTGCCAGCAGTCGCGCGGGTGTAAATGAGCAGTTCTTC
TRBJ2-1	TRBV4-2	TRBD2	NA	CASSPRTSGESSYNEQFF	TGTGCCAGCAGCCCCCGGACTAGCGGGGAGAGCTCCTACAATGAGCAGTTCTTC
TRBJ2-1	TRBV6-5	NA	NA	CASSPTGLNNNEQFF	TGTGCCAGCAGTCCTACAGGGTTAAACAACAATGAGCAGTTCTTC
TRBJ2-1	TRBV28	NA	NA	CASRWARNEQFF	TGTGCCAGCAGGTGGGCTCGGAATGAGCAGTTCTTC
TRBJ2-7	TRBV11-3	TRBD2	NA	CASSFTLDLAGGNYEQYF	TGTGCCAGCAGCTTTACTCTCGACTTGGCGGGGGGCAACTACGAGCAGTACTTC
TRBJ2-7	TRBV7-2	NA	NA	CASSLWTVYEQYF	TGTGCCAGCAGCTTGTGGACAGTTTACGAGCAGTACTTC
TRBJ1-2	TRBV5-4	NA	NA	CASSLEGRYGYTF	TGTGCCAGCAGCTTGGAGGGGAGGTATGGCTACACCTTC
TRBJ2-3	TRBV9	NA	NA	CASSARAGRGGDTQYF	TGTGCCAGCAGCGCCAGAGCAGGCCGAGGGGGAGATACGCAGTATTTT
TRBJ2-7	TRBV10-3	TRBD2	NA	CAISDERGGRHEQYF	TGTGCCATCAGTGATGAGCGGGGGGGCCGACACGAGCAGTACTTC
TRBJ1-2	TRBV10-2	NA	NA	CASSEAGVGYTF	TGCGCCAGCAGTGAGGCAGGGGTTGGCTACACCTTC